These T cell receptor beta chains were read from a single sample in a study of blood T cell repertoires in COVID-19. Here immunoSEQ multiplex PCR was the method, and the copy in TCRdb shows in-frame clones only, minus some. The sample lists some 330,000 clones, around 83% occurring once. Specimen: PBMCs or T cells enriched from blood (not recorded which). Receptors were obtained from a woman in her forties or fifties who had recovered from COVID-19. CDR3s include the opening cysteine and the closing phenylalanine or tryptophan. A D gene is named only where the DNA matches it firmly. Size tells how often a clone was seen (once, few, many) or the class of an expanded clone, and some rows leave it out.

V	J	size	D	DNA	CDR3
TRBV5-8	TRBJ2-5	-	-	TGTGCCAGCAACGCAGGGGCGACAGGACGAGAGACCCAGTACTTC	CASNAGATGRETQYF
TRBV6-5	TRBJ2-7	-	TRBD2	TGTGCCAGCAGAAGTAGCGGGAACTCCTACGAGCAGTACTTC	CASRSSGNSYEQYF
TRBV28	TRBJ1-6	-	-	TGTGCCAGCAGTTTTCGTGATTCACCCCTCCACTTT	CASSFRDSPLHF
TRBV6-5	TRBJ1-2	-	TRBD1	TGTGCCAGCAGCTTAGGACAGGCCGACTATGGCTACACCTTC	CASSLGQADYGYTF
TRBV12-5	TRBJ1-2	-	-	TGTGCTAGTGGGAAAACAGGGACTAACTATGGCTACACCTTC	CASGKTGTNYGYTF
TRBV10-3	TRBJ2-1	-	-	TGTGCCATCAGTCTAATGACTAGTCGGGGGTCCTACAATGAGCAGTTCTTC	CAISLMTSRGSYNEQFF
TRBV30	TRBJ2-7	few	-	TGTGCCTGGGCGACAGGTTTAGGAGGCGAGCAGTACTTC	CAWATGLGGEQYF
TRBV5-1	TRBJ2-2	-	TRBD2	TGCGCCAGCAGCTTGGCGGGGACTAGCGGGAGGACCGGGGAGCTGTTTTTT	CASSLAGTSGRTGELFF
TRBV7-2	TRBJ2-1	-	-	TGTGCCAGCAGCTTAGCTGGCCTAGGCTCCTACAATGAGCAGTTCTTC	CASSLAGLGSYNEQFF
TRBV4-2	TRBJ1-5	-	-	TGTGCCAGCAGCCCTTCCAGGGCAAGCAATCAGCCCCAGCATTTT	CASSPSRASNQPQHF
TRBV21-1	TRBJ2-5	-	-	TGTGCCAGCAGCAAAGCCGAAGAGACCCAGTACTTC	CASSKAEETQYF
TRBV4-3	TRBJ1-2	once	-	TGCGCCAGCAGCGAGGAGGGGACCTATGGCTACACCTTC	CASSEEGTYGYTF
TRBV11-3	TRBJ1-2	-	TRBD1	TGTGCCACCCGGACAGGGGCTGGCTACACCTTC	CATRTGAGYTF
TRBV19	TRBJ1-5	-	-	TGTGCCAGTAGTATAGAGTATTATAGCAATCAGCCCCAGCATTTT	CASSIEYYSNQPQHF
TRBV3-1/TRBV3-2	TRBJ2-7	few	-	TGTGCCAGCAGCCATACTACAGGTGACGAGCAGTACTTC	CASSHTTGDEQYF
TRBV3-1/TRBV3-2	TRBJ1-1	-	-	TGTGCCAGCAGCCGGGAGGGCGGCACTGAAGCTTTCTTT	CASSREGGTEAFF
TRBV6-2/TRBV6-3	TRBJ1-1	-	TRBD1	TGTGCCAGCAGTTGGTTCGGAGGCGATTGGAGGGGGCAGGACACTGAAGCTTTCTTT	CASSWFGGDWRGQDTEAFF
TRBV19	TRBJ1-6	-	TRBD1	TGTGCCAGTAGGACCTCCGGGACAGTTTATAGGCATTCACCCCTCCACTTT	CASRTSGTVYRHSPLHF
TRBV15	TRBJ2-7	-	TRBD1	TGTGCCACCAGCACCGGGGACAGCTCCTACGAGCAGTACTTC	CATSTGDSSYEQYF